This T cell receptor (beta chain) comes out of a study of brain T cells in children with intractable seizures. Study-level findings and limits: HCMV serostatus was not known, and viral specificity came from CDR3 similarity only.

Surgery cases with the highest brain T cell transcript signatures were chosen for sequencing. The CDR3 loop spans 14 amino acids. Germline assignment: CDR1 SGHNT and CDR2 YYREEE (reference sequence). The V gene lost 0 bases and the J gene lost 3 bases, with 9 bases spanning the gap. Profiling relied on immunoSEQ multiplex PCR, and the TCRdb table lists in-frame clones only, not all of them. Of 95,000 to 120,000 clones listed, approximately 94% are singletons. Details on this clone: Its target is unknown.

The receptor was derived from a boy younger than two with hemimegalencephaly and intractable seizures. The chain combines TRBV5-4 with TRBJ2-5, with D hard to call. The sample here was peripheral blood, taken at surgery. The CDR3 DNA follows: TGTGCCAGCAGCTTGGCCGGAAGGAAAGAGACCCAGTACTTC. It codes for CASSLAGRKETQYF. Together with reference TRBV5-4 and TRBJ2-5, the CDR3 gives the full variable domain: ETGVTQSPTHLIKTRGQQVTLRCSSQSGHNTVSWYQQALGQGPQFIFQYYREEENGRGNFPPRFSGLQFPNYSSELNVNALELDDSALYLCASSLAGRKETQYFGPGTRLLVL.